The present T cell receptor (beta chain) was sequenced within a study of a mutant IDH1 vaccine in newly diagnosed glioma. This sample's time point: week 23, last vaccination. Vaccine doses each comprised 300 ug of mutant IDH1 20-mer peptide, with topical imiquimod. New WHO grade 3 or 4 IDH1-mutant, ATRX-lost astrocytomas were present in all donors. About this clone itself: Its antigen is unknown.

Assay used: immunoSEQ multiplex PCR; TCRdb lists only in-frame clones, some missing. The sample contains 45,000 to 65,000 clones, roughly 77% of which appear only once. There are 18 residues in the CDR3. V lost 6 bases to trimming and J lost 0 bases; unmatched junction nucleotides: 12. Looked up from germline, CDR1 is SGHRS and CDR2 is YFSETQ. The V call is TRBV5-1, the J call TRBJ2-6, with 7 bases identical to TRBD1. The sequence came from a woman aged 40 to 49 with glioma. Some clones in this sample may be carry-over from other donors' samples. Source: PBMCs, taken from a glioma patient whose treatment included an IDH1 peptide vaccine. CDR3 nucleotides: TGCGCCAGCACCGTCCAGACAGGGATCGGCTCTGGGGCCAACGTCCTGACTTTC. Its translation is CASTVQTGIGSGANVLTF.